Reported below is one T cell receptor (beta chain). V lost 3 bases, J lost 2 bases, and 7 bases lay in between. CDR1 and CDR2 from the germline V gene are SQVTM and ANQGSEA. CDR3 length equals 12 residues. The data derive from a study of blood T cell repertoires in COVID-19. Study at large: Researchers got acute and convalescent COVID-19 samples from the United States, Italy and Spain. From T cells, B-cell-depleted T cells, or PBMCs came the material, which was cDNA or gDNA.

Under the authors' procedure: Amplification from reference gene primers served as the basis for estimated nucleated cell counts. The protocol was immunoSEQ multiplex PCR, while the TCRdb copy is restricted to in-frame clones and leaves out a portion. V and J calls and clone size come straight from that table; D and trimming were deduced from the DNA. The sample records approximately 46,000 clones, approximately 80% being singletons. This TCR derives from a human donor in a cohort sampled during active COVID-19. The sample consisted of peripheral blood. The genes are TRBV29-1 and TRBJ2-5; no clear D gene. The CDR3 region has the DNA TGCAGCGTTGAGCCGCAGCAAGAGACCCAGTACTTC. Translation gives CSVEPQQETQYF.